One and the same sample provided the 4 T cell receptor beta chains below, sequenced in a study of blood T cell repertoires in COVID-19. Generated by immunoSEQ multiplex PCR, the TCRdb table keeps only in-frame clones and is missing some. The table has approximately 170,000 clones, around 84% seen once. The sequenced sample consisted of PBMCs or T cells enriched from blood (not recorded which). Receptors originate from a woman between 45 and 65 years old who had recovered from COVID-19.

The chain couples TRBV5-4 to TRBJ2-1; TRBD1 might be the D (6 bases). The V end was cut by 0 bases, the J end by 4 bases, with 8 bases between. This CDR3 comprises 14 residues. Germline V gives CDR1 SGHNT, CDR2 YYREEE (reference sequence). CDR3 in DNA: TGTGCCAGCAGCTTGGAGGGGGAGTACAATGAGCAGTTCTTC. It specifies CASSLEGEYNEQFF.

The chain is built from TRBV7-9 and TRBJ2-3, with D tentatively TRBD2 (6 bases). The germline V and J ends were trimmed by 3 bases and 6 bases, with 13 bases remaining between them. The germline gives CDR1 SEHNR, CDR2 FQNEAQ (reference sequence). The CDR3 consists of 14 residues. As DNA, the CDR3 is TGTGCCAGCAGCTTGCTAGCGAGGTCCGATACGCAGTATTTT. Translated: CASSLLARSDTQYF. Full variable domain (outside the CDR3, taken from reference TRBV7-9 and TRBJ2-3): DTGVSQNPRHKITKRGQNVTFRCDPISEHNRLYWYRQTLGQGPEFLTYFQNEAQLEKSRLLSDRFSAERPKGSFSTLEIQRTEQGDSAMYLCASSLLARSDTQYFGPGTRLTVL.

The CDR3 DNA follows: TGTGCCAGCAGCGTATCAGGGCGTCGGATGAACACTGAAGCTTTCTTT. Its protein is CASSVSGRRMNTEAFF. This chain connects TRBV11-3 to TRBJ1-1; possible D gene TRBD1, 5 bases. This CDR3 comprises 16 residues. V gave up 5 bases and J gave up 0 bases, with 16 bases separating them. Germline V gives CDR1 SGHNT, CDR2 YENEEA.

This clone was seen a few times. Within the sample, other DNA sequences also encode this same CDR3. This chain connects TRBV9 to TRBJ2-3; D uncertain. The V end was cut by 0 bases, the J end by 1 base, with 3 bases between. This CDR3 region has 13 residues. Germline CDR1 SGDLS, CDR2 YYNGEE. The CDR3 loop reads CASSVAGTDTQYF. The CDR3 bases are TGTGCCAGCAGCGTAGCGGGCACAGATACGCAGTATTTT.